This T cell receptor beta chain is from a study of human T cells and chemical hapten exposure (dated by TCRdb to about 2021). Study-level background: For sensitization, 2% DPC in acetone was applied to an approximately 2 cm by approximately 2 cm area of upper inner arm skin. Throughout the approximately 25-week study period, patients were also given weekly therapeutic DPC doses on the scalp. Patch testing on the upper back used Finn chambers containing 0.01% DPC, with scoring done after 6 days according to International Contact Dermatitis Research Group standards. Most of the patients in the cohort were female, and the cohort covered alopecia areata with under or over 50% scalp involvement, alopecia totalis and alopecia universalis. Libraries were pooled for sequencing, and variation in per-sample TCR yields was attributed mainly to small differences in library volumes within the pool. This study followed changes in the peripheral blood TCR repertoire in vivo during primary and secondary sensitization of alopecia patients to the hapten diphenylcyclopropenone (DPC). Patient blood was sampled pre-sensitization (week 0) and at 2, 6 and about 24 weeks after DPC sensitization. About 29 alopecia patients gave blood for TCR sequencing at one to four time points (pre-sensitization, 2, 6 and 24 weeks). Both TCR alpha and TCR beta chains were sequenced from each blood RNA sample.

This specimen's time point label, interpreted: patch test 1, 2 weeks after DPC sensitization. Read against the paper, the sample's treatment or condition label means: therapeutic diphenylcyclopropenone sensitization with weekly scalp DPC. Total RNA was isolated from unfractionated whole blood collected in Tempus Blood RNA tubes. At each patch-test visit, blood was drawn before the patch test was applied. Patients were considered eligible if aged 18 to 70, diagnosed with alopecia and deemed suitable for DPC therapy, and patients were excluded if pregnant. V is clipped by 2 bases and J by 2 bases, and the sequence between their germline boundaries is 20 bases long. The germline V gene supplies CDR1 SGHRS and CDR2 YFSETQ. From the cysteine up to the phenylalanine, the CDR3 has a length of 17 residues. The CDR3 DNA has 51 bases and is translated from base 1. In its sample, this clonotype was seen many times. This clone's antigen is unknown. No base quality information exists; no much larger clone differs at one position.

The library was prepared using RACE. Data came from a NextSeq 500. During library preparation, unique molecular identifiers were attached to individual cDNA molecules so that TCRs could be counted in a quantitative, reproducible way. The authors' pipeline ran thus. A median of roughly 99,000 TCRs per sample was observed, with a range of 23,224 to 690,600. The Decombinator software suite was used to annotate V, J and CDR3 in the TCR reads. For the PS versus PT1 abundance plots, all samples were subsampled to the same number of TCRs (28,000). Expanded TCRs were defined as absent before sensitization and observed at least eight times at the 2-week time point. The public sequencing data were trimmed at Q25 with fastp and processed into clonotypes with MiXCR by TCRdb, which kept only in-frame beta chains. Each CDR3 protein gets just one entry, which takes the most common genes and DNA from the rows behind it. The V and J calls, along with clone size, are taken from TCRdb and not from the paper's own processing. The table for this sample lists roughly 50,000 distinct CDR3 sequences; approximately 10% of them were counted only once. The ten largest clones represent about 1.8% of the sample.

Results the study describes overall, beyond this receptor: Patch test score correlated positively with the number of PT1 expanded TCRs, reaching significance at thresholds 8, 16 and 32 but not at 4. Because every patient had alopecia, a presumed autoimmune disease, the patients' immune response might differ from that of healthy individuals. Expanded TCRs formed significantly more large CDR3 similarity clusters than pre-sensitization or healthy control sets, consistent with antigen-driven responses. After repeated subsampling, the strength of the expansion versus patch-test correlation and the threshold at which it became significant changed. DPC sensitization did not change how many TCRs were above 1 in 1000 frequency, and no evidence was found of alterations in global repertoire structure.

The sample was whole blood, taken in connection with sensitization to the hapten diphenylcyclopropenone (DPC). The chain is encoded by TRBV5-1 joined to TRBJ2-7; TRBD1 could be the D gene, as 6 bases match. This receptor was obtained from a middle-aged woman with alopecia areata. Some clones in this sample may be carry-over from other donors' samples. The base sequence is TGCGCCAGCAGCTTTTACCCCGGACAGTCGCTCCCCTACGAGCAGTACTTC. This encodes CASSFYPGQSLPYEQYF.